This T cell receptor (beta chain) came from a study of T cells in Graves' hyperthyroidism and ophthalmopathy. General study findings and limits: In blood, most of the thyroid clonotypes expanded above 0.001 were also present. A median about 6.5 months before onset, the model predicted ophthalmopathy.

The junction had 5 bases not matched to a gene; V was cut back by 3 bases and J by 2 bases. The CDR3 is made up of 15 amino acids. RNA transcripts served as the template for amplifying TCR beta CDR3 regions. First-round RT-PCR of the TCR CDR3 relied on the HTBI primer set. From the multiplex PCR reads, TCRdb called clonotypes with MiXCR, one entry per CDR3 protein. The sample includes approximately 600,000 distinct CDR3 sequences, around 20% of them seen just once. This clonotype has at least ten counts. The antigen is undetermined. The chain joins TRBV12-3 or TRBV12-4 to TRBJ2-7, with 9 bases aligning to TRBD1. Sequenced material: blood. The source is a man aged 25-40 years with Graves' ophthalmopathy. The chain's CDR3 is CASSFGGTGTYEQYF. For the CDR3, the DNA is TGTGCCAGCAGTTTTGGGGGGACAGGGACCTACGAGCAGTACTTC.